These 20 T cell receptor beta chains were sequenced from one sample in a study of T cell changes during pregnancy in multiple sclerosis. Libraries were prepared by immunoSEQ multiplex PCR; TCRdb keeps only in-frame clonotypes and omits some of them. This sample has about 38,000 clones, with roughly 90% found just once. The sample in question was CD4+ T cells from peripheral blood mononuclear cells, obtained in the second trimester of pregnancy. These receptors were collected from a female donor with multiple sclerosis, enrolled in a pregnancy study.

The genes are TRBV5-1 and TRBJ1-3; 7 bases align to TRBD1. V lost 4 bases, J lost 0 bases, and 4 bases stayed unmatched. Germline CDR1 is SGHRS and CDR2 is YFSETQ. There are 15 residues in the CDR3. The DNA for the CDR3 is TGCGCCAGCAGCCCAACAGGGGCCTCTGGAAACACCATATATTTT. This sequence encodes CASSPTGASGNTIYF.

A single count supports this clone. V usage is TRBV11-2 and J usage is TRBJ2-7, with D perhaps TRBD2 (6 bases). The CDR3 consists of 15 residues. Looked up from germline, CDR1 is SGHAT and CDR2 is FQNNGV. V was pared by 7 bases and J by 2 bases, with 18 bases between. The CDR3 loop is CASTLSGGSTYEQYF. CDR3 sequence (DNA): TGTGCCAGCACCCTCTCCGGGGGTAGCACCTACGAGCAGTACTTC.

J is TRBJ1-4 and V is TRBV28; D perhaps matches TRBD1 (5 bases). With 1 base removed from V and 0 bases from J, the gap between germline ends came to 12 bases. The CDR3 consists of 17 residues. Germline V gene sequence: CDR1 MDHEN, CDR2 SYDVKM. The CDR3 region has the DNA TGTGCCAGCAGTTTATTCTTCAGGGTTGCAACTAATGAAAAACTGTTTTTT. Its translation: CASSLFFRVATNEKLFF.

The V and J genes are TRBV6-5 and TRBJ1-2; 10 bases match TRBD1. The CDR3 loop spans 14 amino acids. The V and J ends lost 1 base and 7 bases, in that order; junction bases with no gene match: 3. Per germline, CDR1 MNHEY and CDR2 SVGAGI. The CDR3 region is CASSYFRDRGGYTF. The CDR3 DNA is TGTGCCAGCAGTTACTTCCGGGACAGGGGTGGCTACACCTTC.

This clone was detected only a few times. V and J are TRBV2 and TRBJ2-3; TRBD2 matches at 12 bases. The CDR3 totals 15 residues. Trimming removed 3 bases from V and 6 bases from J; junction bases left unmatched: 4. Germline V lookup: CDR1 SNHLY, CDR2 FYNNEI. CDR3 sequence: CASSDQGLAGDTQYF. In DNA, the CDR3 is TGTGCCAGCAGTGATCAGGGACTAGCGGGTGATACGCAGTATTTT. The variable domain in full, with the rest retrieved from reference TRBV2 and TRBJ2-3, is EPEVTQTPSHQVTQMGQEVILRCVPISNHLYFYWYRQILGQKVEFLVSFYNNEISEKSEIFDDQFSVERPDGSNFTLKIRSTKLEDSAMYFCASSDQGLAGDTQYFGPGTRLTVL.

This clone was seen only once. The rearrangement links TRBV7-9 to TRBJ2-1, with 8 bases lining up with TRBD2. The germline V gene encodes CDR1 SEHNR and CDR2 FQNEAQ (reference sequence). CDR3 length: 14 amino acids. Germline trimming cut 7 bases from V and 7 bases from J; bases unmatched to any gene: 9. CDR3 in amino acids: CASNEREFLNEQFF. Written as DNA, the CDR3 is TGTGCCAGCAATGAGCGGGAGTTTCTAAATGAGCAGTTCTTC.

V usage is TRBV9 and J usage is TRBJ2-1, with 8 bases fitting TRBD2. In germline, CDR1 is SGDLS, CDR2 YYNGEE. J was trimmed by 3 bases and V by 0 bases; bases with no gene match: 2. The CDR3 spans 15 residues. The CDR3 sequence is CASSVDSGVYNEQFF. The DNA for the CDR3 is TGTGCCAGCAGCGTAGATAGCGGGGTCTACAATGAGCAGTTCTTC.

The rearrangement uses TRBV25-1 and TRBJ2-2, with 7 bases matching TRBD1. The germline V gene has CDR1 MGHDK and CDR2 SYGVNS. Trimming at V came to 1 base and at J to 3 bases, leaving 5 bases not matched to a gene. This CDR3 is 16 amino acids long. The CDR3 DNA is TGTGCCAGCAGTGAATGGGGGACAGTGGACACCGGGGAGCTGTTTTTT. As protein: CASSEWGTVDTGELFF.

This clone was seen once. The chain recombines TRBV19 with TRBJ2-2; D uncertain. Germline V gene lookup returns CDR1 LNHDA and CDR2 SQIVND (reference sequence). V lost 4 bases to trimming and J lost 1 base, with 13 bases between them. There are 16 residues in the CDR3. As DNA, the CDR3 is TGTGCCAGTAGTAGGAGATCCGGCGGGAACACCGGGGAGCTGTTTTTT. Protein: CASSRRSGGNTGELFF. The variable domain in full, with the rest retrieved from reference TRBV19 and TRBJ2-2, is DGGITQSPKYLFRKEGQNVTLSCEQNLNHDAMYWYRQDPGQGLRLIYYSQIVNDFQKGDIAEGYSVSREKKESFPLTVTSAQKNPTAFYLCASSRRSGGNTGELFFGEGSRLTVL.

The chain carries TRBV4-1 and TRBJ2-3, with 11 nucleotides matching TRBD2. After removal of 3 bases from V and 5 bases from J, the junction contained 7 bases not matched to a gene. This CDR3 has 16 amino acids. CDR1 and CDR2 from the germline V gene are MGHRA and YSYEKL. The CDR3 region has the DNA TGCGCCAGCAGCCACCAGACTAGCGGGGCGGGAGATACGCAGTATTTT. As protein: CASSHQTSGAGDTQYF.

The chain employs TRBV29-1 and TRBJ1-2; 8 bases agree with TRBD1. After removal of 0 bases from V and 8 bases from J, the junction contained 17 bases not matched to a gene. This CDR3 region has 17 residues. The V gene's germline CDR1 is SQVTM and CDR2 ANQGSEA. CDR3 nucleotides: TGCAGCGTTGAAGAGCCTAAGAAGGGACAGGTAGTACTAGGCTACACCTTC. It yields the protein CSVEEPKKGQVVLGYTF.

CDR3 sequence: CASSLRRGTGNTIYF. Here the CDR3 DNA reads TGTGCCAGCAGCTTGCGGCGGGGTACTGGAAACACCATATATTTT. V usage is TRBV5-6 and J usage is TRBJ1-3; D unresolved. From germline, CDR1 is SGHDT and CDR2 YYEEEE. Trimming pared 1 base from V and 2 bases from J, leaving 10 bases between. This CDR3 comprises 15 residues. Full variable domain (remainder filled in from reference TRBV5-6 and TRBJ1-3): DAGVTQSPTHLIKTRGQQVTLRCSPKSGHDTVSWYQQALGQGPQFIFQYYEEEERQRGNFPDRFSGHQFPNYSSELNVNALLLGDSALYLCASSLRRGTGNTIYFGEGSWLTVV.

The genes are TRBV29-1 and TRBJ2-5; 8 bases map to TRBD1. After removal of 5 bases from V and 6 bases from J, the junction contained 14 bases not matched to a gene. The CDR3 length is 15 residues. Germline loops: CDR1 SQVTM, CDR2 ANQGSEA. CDR3 loop: CSVTSQGAFGQTQYF. CDR3 bases: TGCAGCGTTACTTCTCAGGGGGCGTTTGGTCAGACCCAGTACTTC. The full variable domain, with the rest looked up from reference TRBV29-1 and TRBJ2-5, is SAVISQKPSRDICQRGTSLTIQCQVDSQVTMMFWYRQQPGQSLTLIATANQGSEATYESGFVIDKFPISRPNLTFSTLTVSNMSPEDSSIYLCSVTSQGAFGQTQYFGPGTRLLVL.

This clone showed up just a few times. The chain recombines TRBV10-3 with TRBJ1-1, with D unclear. The CDR3 has 14 amino acids. V gave up 0 bases and J gave up 2 bases, with 7 bases separating them. The germline CDR1 and CDR2 sequences are ENHRY and SYGVKD. CDR3 loop: CAISESGRNTEAFF. Written as DNA, the CDR3 is TGTGCCATCAGTGAGTCGGGCAGAAACACTGAAGCTTTCTTT.

The chain combines TRBV4-1 with TRBJ2-1; TRBD2 matches 14 bases. This CDR3 is 18 amino acids long. The V gene end was trimmed by 1 base and the J gene end by 0 bases; junction bases not matched to a gene: 2. Germline loops: CDR1 MGHRA, CDR2 YSYEKL. Here the CDR3 reads CASSQGTSGRSSYNEQFF. In nucleotides, the CDR3 is TGCGCCAGCAGCCAAGGGACTAGCGGGAGGAGCTCCTACAATGAGCAGTTCTTC.

V and J are TRBV9 and TRBJ2-7; a possible D gene is TRBD2 (5 bases). The CDR3 is 13 amino acids. Germline lookup yields CDR1 SGDLS and CDR2 YYNGEE. V was shortened by 2 bases and J by 3 bases, with 9 bases between the two germline ends. In nucleotides, the CDR3 is TGTGCCAGCAGCGTGAGCGGAAACTACGAGCAGTACTTC. Translated, it gives CASSVSGNYEQYF.

J is TRBJ1-4 and V is TRBV15; 9 bases agree with TRBD1. Germline V gives CDR1 LNHNV, CDR2 YYDKDF (reference sequence). This CDR3 region has 18 residues. V gave up 3 bases and J gave up 6 bases; unmatched junction bases: 14. The CDR3 protein is CATSRGQGTGQGYEKLFF. For the CDR3, the DNA is TGTGCCACCAGCAGGGGACAGGGAACTGGCCAAGGATATGAAAAACTGTTTTTT.

The rearrangement links TRBV18 to TRBJ2-3; 8 bases match TRBD2. The CDR3 covers 19 residues. Germline CDR1 and CDR2: KGHSH and LQKENI. The junction had 14 bases not matched to a gene; V was cut back by 3 bases and J by 0 bases. CDR3 nucleotides: TGTGCCAGCTCACCCCTCACGGGCGGGAGGACATCTAGCACAGATACGCAGTATTTT. Protein sequence: CASSPLTGGRTSSTDTQYF.

This clone was recorded a few times. The chain joins TRBV2 to TRBJ2-5, with 12 positions matching TRBD2. Germline CDR1 and CDR2: SNHLY and FYNNEI. The CDR3 spans 19 residues. V gave up 4 bases and J gave up 2 bases; unmatched junction bases: 14. CDR3 sequence (DNA): TGTGCCAGCAGTGTAGGACAGGGGTCGACTAGCGGGAGACAAGAGACCCAGTACTTC. Amino acid sequence: CASSVGQGSTSGRQETQYF.

The chain couples TRBV18 to TRBJ2-7; D may be TRBD1 (5 bases). This CDR3 comprises 17 residues. Per germline, CDR1 KGHSH and CDR2 LQKENI. Deletions cut 3 bases from V and 1 base from J, with 19 bases between. The CDR3 region is CASSPRRQNTLSYEQYF. The CDR3 DNA reads TGTGCCAGCTCACCTCGCCGACAGAATACCCTGTCCTACGAGCAGTACTTC.